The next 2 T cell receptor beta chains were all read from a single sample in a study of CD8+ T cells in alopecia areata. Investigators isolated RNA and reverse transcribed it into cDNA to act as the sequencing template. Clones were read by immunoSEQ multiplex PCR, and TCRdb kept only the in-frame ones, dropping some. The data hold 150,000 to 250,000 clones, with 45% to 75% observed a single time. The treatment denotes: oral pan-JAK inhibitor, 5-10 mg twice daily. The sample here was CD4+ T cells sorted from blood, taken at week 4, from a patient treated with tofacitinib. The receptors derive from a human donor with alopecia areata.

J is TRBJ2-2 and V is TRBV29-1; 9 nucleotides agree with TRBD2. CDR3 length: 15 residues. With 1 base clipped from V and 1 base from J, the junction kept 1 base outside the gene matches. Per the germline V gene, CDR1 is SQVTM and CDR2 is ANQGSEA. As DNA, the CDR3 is TGCAGCGTTGAAGTGACTAGCGGGAACACCGGGGAGCTGTTTTTT. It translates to CSVEVTSGNTGELFF.

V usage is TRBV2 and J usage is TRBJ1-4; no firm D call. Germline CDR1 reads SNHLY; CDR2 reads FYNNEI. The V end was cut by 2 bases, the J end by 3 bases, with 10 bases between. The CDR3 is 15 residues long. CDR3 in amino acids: CASSENPDPNEKLFF. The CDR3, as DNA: TGTGCCAGCAGTGAAAACCCGGACCCTAATGAAAAACTGTTTTTT.